This T cell receptor (beta chain) is drawn from a study of T cell clonotyping in hematopoietic cell transplantation. In regard to this clone: Antigen unknown.

Clones were sequenced by immunoSEQ multiplex PCR, and TCRdb holds only the in-frame ones, with some missing. The table includes about 44,000 clones, about 93% detected once. This CDR3 has 15 amino acids. Per germline, CDR1 LNHNV and CDR2 YYDKDF (reference sequence). Trimming cost V 3 bases and J 0 bases, with 11 bases left between them. Study results and limitations: Graft donor and pretransplant recipient Inverse Simpson Index values predicted broader posttransplant TCR diversity.

Input material: peripheral blood mononuclear cells. This sequence joins TRBV15 and TRBJ1-2, with D perhaps TRBD1 (5 bases). The sequence came from a woman between 45 and 65 years old in good health. Some clones in this sample may be carry-over from other donors' samples. The CDR3: CATSRGRGANYGYTF. The CDR3 region has the DNA TGTGCCACCAGCAGGGGGAGGGGTGCTAACTATGGCTACACCTTC. The full variable domain, its missing parts supplied by reference TRBV15 and TRBJ1-2, is DAMVIQNPRYQVTQFGKPVTLSCSQTLNHNVMYWYQQKSSQAPKLLFHYYDKDFNNEADTPDNFQSRRPNTSFCFLDIRSPGLGDTAMYLCATSRGRGANYGYTFGSGTRLTVV.